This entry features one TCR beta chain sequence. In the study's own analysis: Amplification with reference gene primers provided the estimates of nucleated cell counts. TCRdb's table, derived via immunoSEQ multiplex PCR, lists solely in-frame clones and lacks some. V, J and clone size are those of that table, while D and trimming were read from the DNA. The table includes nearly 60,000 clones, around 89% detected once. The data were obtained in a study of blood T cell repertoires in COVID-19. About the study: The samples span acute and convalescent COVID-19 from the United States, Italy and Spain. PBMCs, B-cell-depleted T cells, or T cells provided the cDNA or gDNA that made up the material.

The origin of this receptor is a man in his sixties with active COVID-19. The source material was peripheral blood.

CDR3 in amino acids: CASSLTSGINDEQYF. As DNA, the CDR3 is TGTGCCAGCAGCTTAACCTCAGGGATCAACGACGAGCAGTACTTC. The rearrangement joins TRBV7-8 to TRBJ2-7; D may be TRBD1 (5 bases). Looked up from germline, CDR1 is SGHVS and CDR2 is FQNEAQ. The CDR3 length is 15 residues. V shed 2 bases and J shed 5 bases, with 16 bases lying between them.